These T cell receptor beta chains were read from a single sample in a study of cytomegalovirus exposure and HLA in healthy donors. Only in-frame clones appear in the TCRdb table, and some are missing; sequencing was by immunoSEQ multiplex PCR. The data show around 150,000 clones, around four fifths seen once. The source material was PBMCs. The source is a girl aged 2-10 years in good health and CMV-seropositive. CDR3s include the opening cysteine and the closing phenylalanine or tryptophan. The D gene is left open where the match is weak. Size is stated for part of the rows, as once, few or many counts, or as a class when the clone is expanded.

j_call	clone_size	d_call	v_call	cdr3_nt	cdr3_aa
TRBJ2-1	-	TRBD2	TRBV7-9	TGTGCCAGCAGCTTAAAATCAAGACTAGCTGTTAATGAGCAGTTCTTC	CASSLKSRLAVNEQFF
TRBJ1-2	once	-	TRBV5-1	TGCGCCAGCAGCCTGAACCAGGGAAACTATGGCTACACCTTC	CASSLNQGNYGYTF
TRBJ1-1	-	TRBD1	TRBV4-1	TGCGCCAGCAGCCCTATTGGGACAGCTGGGCCTGAAGCTTTCTTT	CASSPIGTAGPEAFF
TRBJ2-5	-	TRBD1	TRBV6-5	TGTGCCAGCAGGATGGACAGGGGAGAGACCCAGTACTTC	CASRMDRGETQYF
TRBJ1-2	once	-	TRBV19	TGTGCCAGTAGCGGAGGGCCGTTGGGCTATGGCTACACCTTC	CASSGGPLGYGYTF
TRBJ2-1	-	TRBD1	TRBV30	TGTGCCTGGAGTGTCAGGGGGAATGAGCAGTTCTTC	CAWSVRGNEQFF
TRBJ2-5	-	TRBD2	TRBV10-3	TGTGCCATAAAGCGGGAGGGCCTTGAGACCCAGTACTTC	CAIKREGLETQYF
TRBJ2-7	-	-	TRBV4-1	TGCGCCAGCAGCGGACGAGGGGGCGTAGGGGGGGAGCAGTACTTC	CASSGRGGVGGEQYF
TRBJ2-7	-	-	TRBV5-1	TGCGCCAGCAGCTTTAGGGGTACCTACGAGCAGTACTTC	CASSFRGTYEQYF
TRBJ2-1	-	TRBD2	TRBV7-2	TGTGCCAGCAGCTATCCGGGACTAGCGGCCCCGAGCTCCTACAATGAGCAGTTCTTC	CASSYPGLAAPSSYNEQFF
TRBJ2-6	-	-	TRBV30	TGTGCCTGGAGTGTCGGGTTCTCTGGGGCCAACGTCCTGACTTTC	CAWSVGFSGANVLTF
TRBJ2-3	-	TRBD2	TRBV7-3	TGTGCCAGCAGCCCCCAGCTGGGACTAGCGGGAGATACGCAGTATTTT	CASSPQLGLAGDTQYF
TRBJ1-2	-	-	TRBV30	TGTGCCTGGGACTACTACAGGGTGGACTATGGCTACACCTTC	CAWDYYRVDYGYTF
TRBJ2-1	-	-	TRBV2	TGTGCCACCCCAAAACAGTTCTTC	CATPKQFF
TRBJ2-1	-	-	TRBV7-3	TGTGCCAGCAGCCCCCCTAGCTCCTACAATGAGCAGTTCTTC	CASSPPSSYNEQFF
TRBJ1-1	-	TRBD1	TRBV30	TGTGCCTGGAGTACGGGACAGGGCGGGTTTTCTGAAGCTTTCTTT	CAWSTGQGGFSEAFF
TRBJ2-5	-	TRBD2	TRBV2	TGTGCCAGCATGCGCACTAGCGCCCAAGAGACCCAGTACTTC	CASMRTSAQETQYF
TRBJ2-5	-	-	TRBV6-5	TGTGCCAGCAGTTATTCAACGGACCAAGAGACCCAGTACTTC	CASSYSTDQETQYF
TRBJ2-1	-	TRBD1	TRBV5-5	TGTGCCAGCAGCCCTCGACAGGGGGCGACTTACAATGAGCAGTTCTTC	CASSPRQGATYNEQFF
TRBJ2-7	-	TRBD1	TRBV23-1	TGCGCCAGCAGTCAATCAGGGACAGGGTTCTACGAGCAGTACTTC	CASSQSGTGFYEQYF
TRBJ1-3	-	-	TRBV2	TGTGCCAGCAGCGAGGAGAAGGCAAACACCATATATTTT	CASSEEKANTIYF
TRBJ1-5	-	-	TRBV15	TGTGCCACCAGCGCTTCCCTACCCGCCCAGGCGGGGAGCAATCAGCCCCAGCATTTT	CATSASLPAQAGSNQPQHF
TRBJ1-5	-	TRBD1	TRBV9	TGTGCCAGCAGCGCGGGACAGGGGGTCGGACAGCCCCAGCATTTT	CASSAGQGVGQPQHF
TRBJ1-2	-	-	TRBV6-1	TGTGCCAGCAGCGTAACAGACAAAAACTATGGCTACACCTTC	CASSVTDKNYGYTF
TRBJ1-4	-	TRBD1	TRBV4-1	TGCGCCAGCAGCCCTCAGGGGGCGAATGAAAAACTGTTTTTT	CASSPQGANEKLFF
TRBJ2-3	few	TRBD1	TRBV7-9	TGTGCCAGCAGCCTTAGGACAGGGTACCAGTATTTT	CASSLRTGYQYF
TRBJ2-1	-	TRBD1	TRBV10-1	TGCGCCAGCAGTTTTAATGACAGGGGTGAGCAGTTCTTC	CASSFNDRGEQFF
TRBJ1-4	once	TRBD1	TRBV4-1	TGCGCCAGCAGCCGTAGCTCGGACAGGGAGGTGGAAAAACTGTTTTTT	CASSRSSDREVEKLFF
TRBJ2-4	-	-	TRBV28	TGTGCCAGCAGTTTGAGGGTCATTATTTCTGGGGACATTCAGTACTTC	CASSLRVIISGDIQYF
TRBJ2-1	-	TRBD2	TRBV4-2	TGTGCCAGCAGCCAAGCGCTCCGGGCTAGCGGGGGGTACAATGAGCAGTTCTTC	CASSQALRASGGYNEQFF
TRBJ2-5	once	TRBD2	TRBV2	TGTGCCAGCAGTGAGACTAGCGTAGTTGAGACCCAGTACTTC	CASSETSVVETQYF
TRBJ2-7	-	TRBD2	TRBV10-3	TGTGCCATCGGTAGCGGGATTGTCTACGAGCAGTACTTC	CAIGSGIVYEQYF
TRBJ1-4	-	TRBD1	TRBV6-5	TGTGCCAGCAGTTGGACAGGGGGAAATGAAAAACTGTTTTTT	CASSWTGGNEKLFF
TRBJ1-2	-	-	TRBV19	TGTGCCAGTAGTATAGAACAGAACTATGGCTACACCTTC	CASSIEQNYGYTF